The 19 T cell receptor beta chains reported below all come from one sample, sequenced in a study of blood T cell repertoires in COVID-19. The repertoire was sequenced with immunoSEQ multiplex PCR; TCRdb's copy has only in-frame clones and lacks some. The sample records 200,000 to 250,000 clones, around 90% being singletons. Input material: peripheral blood. The source is a man in his 60s who had recovered from COVID-19.

This chain links TRBV6-5 with TRBJ1-1; 9 bases are shared with TRBD1. This CDR3 region has 15 residues. From germline, CDR1 is MNHEY and CDR2 SVGAGI. Unmatched junction bases numbered 13, after V lost 8 bases and J lost 6 bases. The CDR3 loop is CASHSYRGQKSEAFF. CDR3 DNA sequence: TGTGCCAGCCACTCCTACAGGGGGCAAAAATCTGAAGCTTTCTTT.

Note on this clone: In the same sample, other DNA sequences code for this CDR3. The chain employs TRBV5-1 and TRBJ1-1, with 9 bases identical to TRBD1. V was pared by 0 bases and J by 6 bases, with 0 bases of the junction left unmatched. Germline V gene data show CDR1 as SGHRS and CDR2 as YFSETQ. CDR3 length: 13 residues. The CDR3 DNA follows: TGCGCCAGCAGCTTGGGGACAGGGGCTGAAGCTTTCTTT. Translating gives CASSLGTGAEAFF.

This clone was seen only once. This rearrangement joins TRBV19 to TRBJ1-1; tentatively, D is TRBD1 (5 bases). The CDR3 is 16 residues long. Per germline, CDR1 LNHDA and CDR2 SQIVND (reference sequence). Trimming stripped 1 base from V and 4 bases from J, with 16 bases between. CDR3 region: CASSIGPDVRGTEAFF. DNA of the CDR3: TGTGCCAGTAGTATAGGACCTGACGTAAGGGGCACTGAAGCTTTCTTT.

The chain has TRBV3-1 (or the pseudogene TRBV3-2) and TRBJ1-5; no clear D. V was pared by 0 bases and J by 0 bases, with 15 bases between. The germline gives CDR1 LGHDT, CDR2 YNNKEL (reference sequence). The CDR3 has 18 residues. The CDR3 here is CASSQDVPTRFSNQPQHF. The CDR3 DNA is TGTGCCAGCAGCCAAGATGTTCCGACTCGTTTTAGCAATCAGCCCCAGCATTTT.

The chain is built from TRBV28 and TRBJ1-1; 7 bases map to TRBD1. Germline V gives CDR1 MDHEN, CDR2 SYDVKM. V trimming: 5 bases; J trimming: 2 bases; junction bases outside the gene matches: 20. This CDR3 is 19 amino acids long. The CDR3 DNA sequence: TGTGCCAGCAGTGGTTTTAGGCACCGGGACAGCTGGGGAAACACTGAAGCTTTCTTT. Its protein product is CASSGFRHRDSWGNTEAFF.

The chain uses TRBV18 and TRBJ2-2; D ambiguous. Trimming removed 4 bases at V and 0 bases at J, with 12 bases between. Germline lookup yields CDR1 KGHSH and CDR2 LQKENI. The CDR3 covers 16 residues. CDR3 nucleotide sequence: TGTGCCAGCTCACTCACTCTAGAGGCGAACACCGGGGAGCTGTTTTTT. Translated: CASSLTLEANTGELFF.

CDR3 DNA: TGTGCTAGTGGAAAGAGCGGAATCATCTACAATGAGCAGTTCTTC. Its protein is CASGKSGIIYNEQFF. J is TRBJ2-1 and V is TRBV12-5; D might be TRBD2 (5 bases). V gave up 6 bases and J gave up 3 bases, with 15 bases separating them. This CDR3 is built from 15 residues. Germline V gives CDR1 LGHNT, CDR2 FRNRAP.

This clone came up once. The rearrangement links TRBV9 to TRBJ2-7; 12 bases are a match to TRBD1. V shed 2 bases and J 2 bases; nucleotides not matched to a gene: 5. Looked up from germline, CDR1 is SGDLS and CDR2 is YYNGEE. The CDR3 spans 16 residues. The CDR3 sequence: CASSVNRDRGPYEQYF. CDR3 in DNA: TGTGCCAGCAGCGTCAACCGGGACAGGGGGCCCTACGAGCAGTACTTC.

The chain joins TRBV15 to TRBJ1-3; D may be TRBD1 (5 bases). Germline-derived CDR1 and CDR2 are LNHNV and YYDKDF (reference sequence). Trimming left V 6 bases short and J 0 bases short, with 15 bases between. The CDR3 sequence is 16 residues long. CDR3 amino acids: CATREEGAYSGNTIYF. The CDR3 DNA follows: TGTGCCACCAGAGAGGAAGGGGCCTACTCTGGAAACACCATATATTTT.

This clone was counted only a few times. The CDR3 sequence is CASSLLLSGPNTGELFF. In DNA form, the CDR3 reads TGTGCCAGCAGTCTACTCCTTAGCGGGCCTAACACCGGGGAGCTGTTTTTT. The V and J genes are TRBV6-6 and TRBJ2-2, with 7 nucleotides matching TRBD2. This CDR3 is built from 17 residues. Per germline, CDR1 MNHNY and CDR2 SVGAGI (reference sequence). With 5 bases clipped from V and 2 bases from J, the junction kept 11 bases outside the gene matches.

The chain is built from TRBV7-2 and TRBJ1-1, with no clear D. Germline lookup yields CDR1 SGHTA and CDR2 FQGNSA. V gave up 6 bases and J gave up 0 bases, with 5 bases separating them. The CDR3 runs to 12 residues. The CDR3 is CASSYMNTEAFF. The CDR3 DNA sequence: TGTGCCAGCAGTTATATGAACACTGAAGCTTTCTTT.

The chain carries TRBV7-2 and TRBJ2-1, with unresolved D. Looked up from germline, CDR1 is SGHTA and CDR2 is FQGNSA. The CDR3 runs to 12 residues. Trimming removed 1 base from V and 13 bases from J, with 11 bases in between. The CDR3 DNA sequence: TGTGCCAGCAGCTTAGTAAGAGTAGAACAGTTCTTC. Translation: CASSLVRVEQFF.

The chain joins TRBV5-8 to TRBJ2-3; TRBD2 agrees at 12 bases. The ends lost 4 bases at V and 2 bases at J; junction bases unmatched: 8. The CDR3 spans 17 residues. The V gene's germline CDR1 is SGHTS and CDR2 YDEGEE. CDR3 in DNA: TGTGCCAGCAGCGGAGGACTAGCGGGATTCCACACAGATACGCAGTATTTT. Its protein is CASSGGLAGFHTDTQYF.

The J gene is TRBJ2-7, the V gene TRBV5-1; 9 bases match TRBD1. This CDR3 has 14 residues. J gave up 4 bases and V 4 bases, and 6 bases lay outside the gene matches. The germline V gene encodes CDR1 SGHRS and CDR2 YFSETQ. This CDR3 reads CASSHTGGAYEQYF. The DNA of the CDR3 is TGCGCCAGCAGCCACACAGGGGGCGCTTACGAGCAGTACTTC. The full variable domain, with the rest looked up from reference TRBV5-1 and TRBJ2-7, is KAGVTQTPRYLIKTRGQQVTLSCSPISGHRSVSWYQQTPGQGLQFLFEYFSETQRNKGNFPGRFSGRQFSNSRSEMNVSTLELGDSALYLCASSHTGGAYEQYFGPGTRLTVT.

The chain couples TRBV21-1 to TRBJ2-7; TRBD2, as called in the table, went unchecked against the DNA. TRBV21-1 is described as a pseudogene. This CDR3 has 12 amino acids. The CDR3 nucleotides read TGTGCCAGCAGCCCCCGGCGGGTCGAGCAGTACTTC. Protein product: CASSPRRVEQYF.

The chain combines TRBV3-1 (or the pseudogene TRBV3-2) with TRBJ2-1; 11 bases line up with TRBD2. Germline CDR1 is LGHDT and CDR2 is YNNKEL (reference sequence). V shed 2 bases and J 7 bases; nucleotides not matched to a gene: 4. CDR3 length: 15 amino acids. The DNA for the CDR3 is TGTGCCAGCAGCCAATTAGCGGGGGGGCGGAATGAGCAGTTCTTC. It yields the protein CASSQLAGGRNEQFF.

For the CDR3, the DNA is TGTGCCAGCACCCCCACACAGGGCTCTGGAAACACCATATATTTT. Protein: CASTPTQGSGNTIYF. The V call is TRBV6-5, the J call TRBJ1-3; the D gene is possibly TRBD1 (6 bases). Germline assignment: CDR1 MNHEY and CDR2 SVGAGI. The CDR3 consists of 15 residues. The germline V and J ends were trimmed by 7 bases and 0 bases, with 13 bases remaining between them.

This chain uses TRBV18 with TRBJ1-5; 9 bases match TRBD1. V lost 0 bases, J lost 6 bases, and 15 bases stayed unmatched. The germline V gene encodes CDR1 KGHSH and CDR2 LQKENI. The CDR3 totals 19 residues. The CDR3 protein is CASSPPPRNRGPIGQPQHF. The CDR3 nucleotides read TGTGCCAGCTCACCACCTCCCCGAAACAGGGGGCCGATAGGTCAGCCCCAGCATTTT.

A few counts support this clone. The V call is TRBV5-1, the J call TRBJ2-1, with D possibly matching TRBD1 (5 bases). Germline V gene sequence: CDR1 SGHRS, CDR2 YFSETQ. V lost 1 base, J lost 4 bases, and 6 bases lay in between. The CDR3 covers 13 residues. The DNA for the CDR3 is TGCGCCAGCAGCTTGCAGGGATACAATGAGCAGTTCTTC. Protein sequence: CASSLQGYNEQFF.